This paragraph covers one TCR beta chain sequence. Its antigen specificity is not known. Within one base of it there is no much larger clone, and no base qualities were kept. The method was the immunoSEQ multiplex PCR assay. Held by TCRdb, this immuneACCESS table contains in-frame sequences only and omits some clones. Under half of the omission traces to an unresolved V gene where checked; the cause of the rest is unknown. For this sample there are over 70,000 clones; about 96% appear just once. The top ten constitute roughly 0.21% of the sample. The data were obtained in a study of technical replicates of blood from a handful of donors (dated by TCRdb to 2016 to 2017). Here V drops 3 bases and J drops 12 bases, and the junction holds 4 bases not matched to any gene. The germline V gene (reference sequence) sets CDR1 to DFQATT and CDR2 to SNEGSKA. Counted from cysteine to phenylalanine, this CDR3 has 11 amino acids. CDR3 DNA is the only sequence kept; it has 33 bases, read in frame from the first base.

The clonotype was recovered from a human donor in good health. The rearranged chain carries TRBV20-1 and TRBJ2-1; 8 central bases correspond to TRBD1. Material: T cells isolated from PBMCs. The CDR3 region: CSARDGTGQFF. The nucleotide sequence is given as TGCAGTGCTAGGGACGGGACAGGGCAGTTCTTC.